A selection of T cell receptor beta chains follows, all from one sample in a study of blood T cell repertoires in COVID-19. Assay: immunoSEQ multiplex PCR; the TCRdb copy retains only in-frame clones and omits some. This repertoire shows hundreds of thousands of clones, 87% found once; its top ten account for around 5.8%. The specimen was PBMCs or T cells enriched from blood (not recorded which). Source of these receptors: a woman aged 40 to 50 who had recovered from COVID-19. The CDR3 runs from the conserved cysteine through the conserved F or W. A D gene is named only where the DNA matches it firmly. Clone size appears in some rows only: once, few, many, or a class for an expanded clone.

.	TRBD2	TRBV3-1/TRBV3-2	TRBJ2-1	TGTGCCAGCAGCCCTTTGTCTAGCGGGATCGGGGGTGAGCAGTTCTTC	CASSPLSSGIGGEQFF
.	TRBD2	TRBV3-1/TRBV3-2	TRBJ2-7	TGTGCCAGCAGCCACTGGTCGGCTAGCGGGAGTTCTCGGGAGCAGTACTTC	CASSHWSASGSSREQYF
once	TRBD1	TRBV19	TRBJ1-1	TGTGCCACCTCGGACAGGGAAAACACTGAAGCTTTCTTT	CATSDRENTEAFF
.	.	TRBV10-3	TRBJ2-7	TGTGCCATCAGTGAGAAAGCAGGGGATCGGCAGTACTTC	CAISEKAGDRQYF
.	.	TRBV7-2	TRBJ1-5	TGTGCCAGCAGCCCGAGCGGCCAGCCCCAGCATTTT	CASSPSGQPQHF
.	.	TRBV6-5	TRBJ2-5	TGTGCCAGCAGTCCAGGGGTAACAGAGACCCAGTACTTC	CASSPGVTETQYF
.	TRBD2	TRBV7-2	TRBJ2-7	TGTGCCAGCAGCTTAAAAGCGGGGGGGCCCTACGAGCAGTACTTC	CASSLKAGGPYEQYF
.	.	TRBV30	TRBJ2-3	TGTGCCTCTCAGGGGATCGGGACAGATACGCAGTATTTT	CASQGIGTDTQYF
few	TRBD2	TRBV11-3	TRBJ2-7	TGTGCCACCTGCTCCCTGAGCCGGGGGGGGGTGGAGCAGTACTTC	CATCSLSRGGVEQYF
.	TRBD1	TRBV6-5	TRBJ1-5	TGTGCCAGCAGCCCAGACAGGGGCCATCAGCCCCAGCATTTT	CASSPDRGHQPQHF
.	TRBD2	TRBV11-1	TRBJ2-7	TGTGCCAGCAGCTTCGGGGGGGGCTACGAGCAGTACTTC	CASSFGGGYEQYF
.	TRBD2	TRBV7-6	TRBJ2-4	TGTGCCAGCAGCTTAGCCCCATTTGTGACGGGGGGGGCGTTCAAAAACATTCAGTACTTC	CASSLAPFVTGGAFKNIQYF
.	.	TRBV10-2	TRBJ2-1	TGCGCCAGCAGTATAGCGGTAATTGTCGAGCAGTTCTTC	CASSIAVIVEQFF
.	.	TRBV21-1	TRBJ2-7	TGTGCCAGCATCCCATTTAGCGGGCGGCACGAGCAGTACTTC	CASIPFSGRHEQYF
once	.	TRBV7-2	TRBJ2-7	TGTGCCAGCAGCTTAGCGCCCGGGTTGGGTAACGAGCAGTACTTC	CASSLAPGLGNEQYF
.	.	TRBV19	TRBJ1-5	TGTGCCAGTACCCCGCGGTCCGGGCGGGTCAATCAGCCCCAGCATTTT	CASTPRSGRVNQPQHF
.	TRBD2	TRBV5-4	TRBJ2-2	TGTGCCAGCAGCTCTAGCGGGAGCCAAAACGGGGAGCTGTTTTTT	CASSSSGSQNGELFF
.	TRBD2	TRBV11-2	TRBJ2-7	TGTGCCAGCAGCCGACTAGCGGCCTCCTACGAGCAGTACTTC	CASSRLAASYEQYF
.	.	TRBV4-3	TRBJ2-2	TGCGCCAGCAGCCAAGGCGACTACACCACCGGGGAGCTGTTTTTT	CASSQGDYTTGELFF
.	TRBD2	TRBV9	TRBJ2-1	TGTGCCAGCAGCCCCCCGCTAGCGGGAGGACTAGATGAGCAGTTCTTC	CASSPPLAGGLDEQFF
.	.	TRBV24-1	TRBJ2-5	TGTGCCACCTACAGGGCGAGGGAGACCCAGTACTTC	CATYRARETQYF
.	.	TRBV7-2	TRBJ1-4	TGTGCCAGCAGCCCCTCCCTCACAGGATATGAAAAACTGTTTTTT	CASSPSLTGYEKLFF
.	TRBD2	TRBV9	TRBJ2-7	TGTGCCAGCAGCCCCAGTGTGCTAGCGGGTTCCGAGCAGTACTTC	CASSPSVLAGSEQYF
.	.	TRBV6-2/TRBV6-3	TRBJ2-1	TGTGCCAGCAGTTTTGCGGGACGCCACAATGAGCAGTTCTTC	CASSFAGRHNEQFF
.	TRBD1	TRBV7-8	TRBJ1-1	TGTGCCAGCAGCCGACGGGACAGACCCTACACTGAAGCTTTCTTT	CASSRRDRPYTEAFF
.	TRBD2	TRBV5-1	TRBJ2-6	TGCGCCAGCAGCTTGATAGCGGGTACTGGGGCCAACGTCCTGACTTTC	CASSLIAGTGANVLTF
.	TRBD2	TRBV19	TRBJ2-5	TGTGCCAGTAGTATGGGGGGGCTAGCGGGAGCCTCCAAGAGGACCCAGTACTTC	CASSMGGLAGASKRTQYF
.	.	TRBV7-8	TRBJ2-7	TGTGCCAGCAGCAGGCTGGACACAAGCTCCTACGAGCAGTACTTC	CASSRLDTSSYEQYF
.	.	TRBV18	TRBJ1-1	TGTGCCAGCTCACCACGAGGGGGGAACACTGAAGCTTTCTTT	CASSPRGGNTEAFF
.	.	TRBV6-2/TRBV6-3	TRBJ1-3	TGTGCCAGCAGCGGGAGTCGCTCTGGAAACACCATATATTTT	CASSGSRSGNTIYF
.	.	TRBV7-3	TRBJ2-7	TGTGCCAGCAGCTTGGGCCCAGTCGGCCCGTACGAGCAGTACTTC	CASSLGPVGPYEQYF
.	.	TRBV18	TRBJ2-1	TGTGCCAGCTCACCACTAGAATTAGTTGCGTGGGAGCAGTTCTTC	CASSPLELVAWEQFF